Listed here is a single TCR beta chain. Naive CD8 cells were CD45RO-negative, positively selected for CCR7, excluding terminally differentiated effector memory CD45RA+ cells. Germline V CDR1 and CDR2: SQVTM, ANQGSEA. The CDR3 has 15 amino acids. J was trimmed by 0 bases and V by 2 bases; bases with no gene match: 6. This entry comes from a study of shared clonotypes between healthy human individuals. Sequencing was performed with immunoSEQ multiplex PCR; in TCRdb, only in-frame clones are kept and a portion is missing. The repertoire holds about 1,800,000 clones, with about 95% as singletons. The TCR was taken from a man younger than 35 in good health. Input material: naive CD8+ T cells sorted from blood. The genes are TRBV29-1 and TRBJ2-7, with 8 bases matching TRBD1. The CDR3 DNA is TGCAGCGTTGAAAGTTGGCAGGGGGCCTCCTACGAGCAGTACTTC. It translates to CSVESWQGASYEQYF.